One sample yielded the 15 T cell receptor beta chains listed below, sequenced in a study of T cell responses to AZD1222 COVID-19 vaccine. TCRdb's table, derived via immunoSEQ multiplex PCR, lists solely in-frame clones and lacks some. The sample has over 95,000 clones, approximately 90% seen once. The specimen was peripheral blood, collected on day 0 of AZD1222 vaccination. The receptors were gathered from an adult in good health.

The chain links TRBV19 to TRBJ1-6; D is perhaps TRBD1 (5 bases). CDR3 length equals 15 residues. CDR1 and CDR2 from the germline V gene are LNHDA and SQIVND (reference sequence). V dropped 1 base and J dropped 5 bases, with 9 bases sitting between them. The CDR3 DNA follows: TGTGCCAGTAGTATAGTCCAAGGGGATAATTCACCCCTCCACTTT. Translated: CASSIVQGDNSPLHF.

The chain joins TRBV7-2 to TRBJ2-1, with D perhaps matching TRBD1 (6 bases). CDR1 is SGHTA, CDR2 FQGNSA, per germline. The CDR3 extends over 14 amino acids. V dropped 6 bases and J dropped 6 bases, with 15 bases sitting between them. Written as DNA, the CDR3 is TGTGCCAGCAGGTTACAGGGAAGTGGCAATGAGCAGTTCTTC. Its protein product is CASRLQGSGNEQFF.

In DNA, the CDR3 is TGTGCCAGCAGCCCCGACGCGAACACTGAAGCTTTCTTT. Amino acid sequence: CASSPDANTEAFF. V usage is TRBV7-3 and J usage is TRBJ1-1; D not certain. The length of the CDR3 is 13 residues. CDR1 and CDR2 from the germline V gene are SGHTA and FQGTGA. Trimming removed 5 bases at V and 1 base at J, with 8 bases between.

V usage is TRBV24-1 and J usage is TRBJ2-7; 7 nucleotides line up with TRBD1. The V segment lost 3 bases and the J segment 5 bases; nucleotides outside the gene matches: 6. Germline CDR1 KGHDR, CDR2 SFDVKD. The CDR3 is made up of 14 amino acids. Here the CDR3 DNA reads TGTGCCACCAGTGATACGACAGGGTTGCACGAGCAGTACTTC. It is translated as CATSDTTGLHEQYF.

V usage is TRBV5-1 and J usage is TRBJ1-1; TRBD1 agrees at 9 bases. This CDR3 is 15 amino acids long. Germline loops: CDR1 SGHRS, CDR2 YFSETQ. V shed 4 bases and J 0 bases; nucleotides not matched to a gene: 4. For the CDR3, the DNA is TGCGCCAGCAGCCCGGGACAGGGAATGAACACTGAAGCTTTCTTT. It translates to CASSPGQGMNTEAFF.

The CDR3 reads CASSRHIKDTDTQYF. The CDR3 nucleotides read TGCGCCAGCAGCCGCCACATAAAGGACACAGATACGCAGTATTTT. V gene TRBV4-3 combines with J gene TRBJ2-3, with D uncertain. In germline, CDR1 is LGHNA, CDR2 YSLEER. With 4 bases removed from V and 2 bases from J, the gap between germline ends came to 13 bases. CDR3 length: 15 residues.

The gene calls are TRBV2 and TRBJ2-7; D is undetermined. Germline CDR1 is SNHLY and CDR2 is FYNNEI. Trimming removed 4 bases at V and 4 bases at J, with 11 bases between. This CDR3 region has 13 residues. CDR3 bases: TGTGCCAGCAGTGTCCCGCCAAATTACGAGCAGTACTTC. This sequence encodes CASSVPPNYEQYF.

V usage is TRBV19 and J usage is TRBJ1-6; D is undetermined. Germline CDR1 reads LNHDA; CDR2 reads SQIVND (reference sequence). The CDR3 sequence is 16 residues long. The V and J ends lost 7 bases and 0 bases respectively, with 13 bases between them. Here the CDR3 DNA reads TGTGCCAGTAATGCGCGGCCAAGCTCCTATAATTCACCCCTCCACTTT. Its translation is CASNARPSSYNSPLHF.

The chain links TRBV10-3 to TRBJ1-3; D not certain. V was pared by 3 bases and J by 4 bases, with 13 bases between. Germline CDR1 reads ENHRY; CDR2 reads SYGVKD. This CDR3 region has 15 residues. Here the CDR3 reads CAISDQRVGGNTIYF. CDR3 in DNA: TGTGCCATCAGTGATCAGAGGGTCGGCGGAAACACCATATATTTT.

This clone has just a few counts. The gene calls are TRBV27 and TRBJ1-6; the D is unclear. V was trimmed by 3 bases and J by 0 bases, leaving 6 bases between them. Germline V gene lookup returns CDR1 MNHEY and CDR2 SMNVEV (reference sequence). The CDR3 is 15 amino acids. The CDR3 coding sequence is TGTGCCAGCAGTTTGGGGAGCTCCTATAATTCACCCCTCCACTTT. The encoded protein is CASSLGSSYNSPLHF.

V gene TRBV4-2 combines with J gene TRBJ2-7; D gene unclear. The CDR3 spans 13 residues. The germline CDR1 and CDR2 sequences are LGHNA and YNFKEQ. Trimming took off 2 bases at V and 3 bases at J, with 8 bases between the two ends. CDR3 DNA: TGTGCCAGCAGCCAAACCCCAGTCTACGAGCAGTACTTC. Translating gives CASSQTPVYEQYF.

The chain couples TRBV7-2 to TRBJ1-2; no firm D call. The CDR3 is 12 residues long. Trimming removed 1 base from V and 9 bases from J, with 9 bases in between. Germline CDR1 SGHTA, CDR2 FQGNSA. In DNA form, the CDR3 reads TGTGCCAGCAGCTTAGTTGGACCAAGCTACACCTTC. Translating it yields CASSLVGPSYTF.

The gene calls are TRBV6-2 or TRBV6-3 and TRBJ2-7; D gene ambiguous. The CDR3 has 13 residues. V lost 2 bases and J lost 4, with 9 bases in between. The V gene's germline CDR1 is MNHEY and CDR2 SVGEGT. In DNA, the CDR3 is TGTGCCAGCAGTTACCTAGAATGGTACGAGCAGTACTTC. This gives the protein CASSYLEWYEQYF.

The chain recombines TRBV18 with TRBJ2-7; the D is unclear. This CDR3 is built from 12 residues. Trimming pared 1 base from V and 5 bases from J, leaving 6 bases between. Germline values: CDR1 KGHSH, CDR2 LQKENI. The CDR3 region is CASSPLRDEQYF. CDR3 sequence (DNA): TGTGCCAGCTCACCACTAAGGGACGAGCAGTACTTC.

CDR3 residues: CAISDYVSEQYF. The CDR3 coding sequence is TGTGCCATCAGTGATTACGTCAGCGAGCAGTACTTC. V is TRBV10-3 and J is TRBJ2-7; the D is unclear. Between the trimmed V and J ends, which lost 3 bases and 6 bases, there was a span of 9 bases. Germline V gene data show CDR1 as ENHRY and CDR2 as SYGVKD. The CDR3 is 12 amino acids.